The entry below gives a single TCR beta chain sequence along with its context. Its antigen is still unknown. A junction boundary mismatches the germline segment, possibly from a read error. The data were taken from a study of T cells in Graves' hyperthyroidism and ophthalmopathy. Template material for amplifying TCR beta CDR3 regions consisted of RNA transcripts. The TCR CDR3 first-round RT-PCR relied on the HTBI primer set. From the multiplex PCR reads, TCRdb called clonotypes with MiXCR, one entry per CDR3 protein. Among hundreds of thousands of distinct CDR3 sequences listed, over 11% were seen once. The CDR3 length is 14 residues. Germline values: CDR1 SGHNT, CDR2 YENEEA. Ophthalmopathy cases scored 3 or more on the Clinical Activity Score and 4 or more on NOSPECS grade, with duration below 3 months. Points from the study as a whole: Ophthalmopathy prediction by the model preceded onset by a median about 6 months.

The sample comprised blood. The chain carries TRBV11-3 and TRBJ2-6, with D maybe TRBD1 (5 bases). This TCR derives from a man aged 45-65 years with Graves' ophthalmopathy. CDR3 bases: TGTGCCAGCAGCCCCAGCTCTGGGGCCGACGTCCTGACTTTC. Protein sequence: CASSPSSGADVLTF.